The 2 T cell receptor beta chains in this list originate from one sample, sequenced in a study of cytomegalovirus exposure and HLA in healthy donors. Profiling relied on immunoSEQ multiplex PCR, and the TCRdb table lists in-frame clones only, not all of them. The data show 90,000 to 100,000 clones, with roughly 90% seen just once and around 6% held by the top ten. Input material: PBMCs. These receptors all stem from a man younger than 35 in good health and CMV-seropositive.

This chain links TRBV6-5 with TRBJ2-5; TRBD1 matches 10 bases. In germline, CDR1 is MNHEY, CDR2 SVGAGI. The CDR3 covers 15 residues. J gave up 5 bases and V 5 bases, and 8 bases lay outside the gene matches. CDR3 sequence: CASSQGQGFWETQYF. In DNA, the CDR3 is TGTGCCAGCAGTCAGGGACAGGGGTTTTGGGAGACCCAGTACTTC.

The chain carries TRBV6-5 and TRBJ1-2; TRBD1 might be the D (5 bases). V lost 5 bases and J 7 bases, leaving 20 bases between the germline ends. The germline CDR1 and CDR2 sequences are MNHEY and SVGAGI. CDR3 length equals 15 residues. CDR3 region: CASSPSTAGSRGYTF. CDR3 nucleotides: TGTGCCAGCAGTCCCTCGACAGCGGGATCTCGTGGCTACACCTTC.